The entry below describes one T cell receptor beta chain. This sample includes further DNA sequences coding for the same CDR3. This specimen comes from a study of blood T cell repertoires in COVID-19. Across the whole study: Sample material is recorded as cDNA or gDNA derived from T cells, B-cell-depleted T cells, or PBMCs.

Under the authors' procedure: Amplification of reference gene primers provided the estimated nucleated cell counts. The protocol was immunoSEQ multiplex PCR, while the TCRdb copy is restricted to in-frame clones and leaves out a portion. The V and J calls and clone size come from that table; D and trimming were worked out from the DNA. The table lists 150,000 to 200,000 clones, less than 85% of them singletons, with 2.5% to 3% in the top ten. V shed 4 bases, J shed 0 bases, and the junction held 3 bases outside the gene matches. CDR1 and CDR2 from the germline V gene are MDHEN and SYDVKM. The CDR3 has 15 amino acids.

The sample taken for sequencing was peripheral blood. The sequence came from a woman of 80 years or more with acute or convalescent COVID-19. This sequence joins TRBV28 and TRBJ2-1, with 7 bases that match TRBD2. The CDR3 DNA reads as TGTGCCAGCAGTTCTAGCGGAAGCTCCTACAATGAGCAGTTCTTC. It yields the protein CASSSSGSSYNEQFF.